This passage covers 13 T cell receptor beta chains from one sample sequenced in a study of blood T cell repertoires in COVID-19. This table comes from immunoSEQ multiplex PCR, and its TCRdb copy is limited to in-frame clones, with some not included. The data show approximately 190,000 clones, around 83% seen once. Sequences were obtained from peripheral blood. The receptors come from a woman in her thirties or forties with acute or convalescent COVID-19.

This clone was seen only once. The chain uses TRBV30 and TRBJ1-5, with D possibly matching TRBD1 (6 bases). Germline loops: CDR1 GTSNPN, CDR2 SVGIG (reference sequence). The CDR3 covers 15 residues. V was cut by 2 bases and J by 6 bases, with 17 bases left in between. The CDR3 protein is CAWSPPTGNGQPQHF. In nucleotides, the CDR3 is TGTGCCTGGAGTCCGCCGACAGGCAATGGTCAGCCCCAGCATTTT.

This clone was observed a single time. The V call is TRBV10-3, the J call TRBJ2-1; 13 nucleotides line up with TRBD2. The CDR3 length is 16 residues. The J segment lost 9 bases and the V segment lost 5 bases, leaving 10 bases of the junction unmatched. Per germline, CDR1 ENHRY and CDR2 SYGVKD. CDR3: CAISSTSGGTLPEQFF. In DNA form, the CDR3 reads TGTGCCATCAGTTCGACTAGCGGGGGGACCCTCCCTGAGCAGTTCTTC.

This clone was counted a single time. The chain couples TRBV5-1 to TRBJ2-7, with 12 bases aligning to TRBD1. The trim removed 7 bases at V and 7 bases at J, leaving 12 bases unmatched. The CDR3 consists of 15 residues. CDR1 and CDR2 from the germline V gene are SGHRS and YFSETQ. The CDR3: CASAYRDRGRWEQYF. CDR3 sequence (DNA): TGCGCCAGCGCGTACCGGGACAGGGGGCGCTGGGAGCAGTACTTC.

This rearrangement joins TRBV27 to TRBJ2-7; maybe TRBD2 (5 bases). The CDR3 runs 13 residues. The ends were cut back, 3 bases at V and 4 bases at J, with 10 bases in the middle. Looked up from germline, CDR1 is MNHEY and CDR2 is SMNVEV (reference sequence). Here the CDR3 DNA reads TGTGCCAGCAGTTTCGCGGGTATATACGAGCAGTACTTC. This gives the protein CASSFAGIYEQYF.

This chain joins TRBV19 and TRBJ1-2; 7 nucleotides align to TRBD1. The junction had 6 bases not matched to a gene; V was cut back by 9 bases and J by 2 bases. Germline lookup yields CDR1 LNHDA and CDR2 SQIVND (reference sequence). CDR3 length equals 13 residues. CDR3 amino acids: CASSGQINYGYTF. In nucleotides, the CDR3 is TGTGCCAGCTCGGGACAGATAAACTATGGCTACACCTTC.

The chain is built from TRBV19 and TRBJ2-7, with 10 bases matching TRBD1. The CDR3 runs 14 residues. CDR1 and CDR2 (germline): LNHDA, SQIVND (reference sequence). V was clipped by 5 bases and J by 4 bases; unmatched bases: 5. The CDR3 reads CASSGWTGGYEQYF. CDR3 in DNA: TGTGCCAGTAGTGGATGGACAGGGGGTTACGAGCAGTACTTC. The entire variable domain, with the rest obtained from reference TRBV19 and TRBJ2-7, is as follows: DGGITQSPKYLFRKEGQNVTLSCEQNLNHDAMYWYRQDPGQGLRLIYYSQIVNDFQKGDIAEGYSVSREKKESFPLTVTSAQKNPTAFYLCASSGWTGGYEQYFGPGTRLTVT.

The chain carries TRBV2 and TRBJ1-6; 8 bases match TRBD1. The J segment lost 6 bases and the V segment lost 6 bases, leaving 7 bases of the junction unmatched. The CDR3 is made up of 15 amino acids. The germline V gene has CDR1 SNHLY and CDR2 FYNNEI. CDR3 protein: CASRVTGGSNSPLHF. CDR3 sequence (DNA): TGTGCCAGCAGGGTCACAGGGGGTTCTAATTCACCCCTCCACTTT.

This clone was observed a few times. V usage is TRBV20-1 and J usage is TRBJ2-3, with 7 bases matching TRBD2. This CDR3 is built from 14 residues. The V and J ends lost 3 bases and 6 bases, in that order; junction bases with no gene match: 9. Germline assignment: CDR1 DFQATT and CDR2 SNEGSKA (reference sequence). CDR3 region: CSASVAGVGDTQYF. CDR3 in DNA: TGCAGTGCTAGTGTGGCGGGAGTCGGGGATACGCAGTATTTT.

V usage is TRBV6-5 and J usage is TRBJ2-1, with 10 bases matching TRBD2. Germline V gene sequence: CDR1 MNHEY, CDR2 SVGAGI. The CDR3 is 16 residues long. Trimming removed 2 bases from V and 12 bases from J; junction bases left unmatched: 13. The CDR3 loop is CASSYRAGGLQTGQFF. DNA for the CDR3: TGTGCCAGCAGTTACCGAGCGGGAGGGCTTCAAACGGGGCAGTTCTTC.

This CDR3 reads CASSPPGQVSYGYTF. The DNA of the CDR3 is TGTGCCAGCTCACCACCGGGACAGGTTTCCTATGGCTACACCTTC. This chain joins TRBV18 and TRBJ1-2, with 8 bases fitting TRBD1. This CDR3 has 15 residues. In germline, CDR1 is KGHSH, CDR2 LQKENI. The V and J ends lost 0 bases and 4 bases, in that order; junction bases with no gene match: 4.

The rearrangement uses TRBV24-1 and TRBJ2-2; D might be TRBD2 (5 bases). The germline V gene encodes CDR1 KGHDR and CDR2 SFDVKD. The V and J ends lost 7 bases and 4 bases respectively, with 12 bases between them. The CDR3 extends over 14 amino acids. The chain's CDR3 is CATRLASSTGELFF. The CDR3 DNA reads as TGTGCCACCAGGCTAGCCTCGAGCACCGGGGAGCTGTTTTTT.

The rearrangement joins TRBV9 to TRBJ1-6; a possible D gene is TRBD1 (6 bases). Trimming cost V 5 bases and J 10 bases, with 16 bases left between them. CDR1 is SGDLS, CDR2 YYNGEE, per germline. This CDR3 is built from 14 residues. The CDR3 sequence is CASSTTGSSSPLHF. The CDR3 DNA sequence: TGTGCCAGCAGTACTACAGGGTCATCGTCACCCCTCCACTTT.

V is TRBV6-1 and J is TRBJ2-1; 16 bases map to TRBD2. The length of the CDR3 is 18 residues. Germline CDR1 and CDR2: MNHNS and SASEGT. V dropped 4 bases and J dropped 0; count of bases not matched to a gene: 3. The chain's CDR3 is CASSAGLAGGSSYNEQFF. The CDR3 DNA sequence: TGTGCCAGCAGTGCGGGACTAGCGGGGGGGAGCTCCTACAATGAGCAGTTCTTC.